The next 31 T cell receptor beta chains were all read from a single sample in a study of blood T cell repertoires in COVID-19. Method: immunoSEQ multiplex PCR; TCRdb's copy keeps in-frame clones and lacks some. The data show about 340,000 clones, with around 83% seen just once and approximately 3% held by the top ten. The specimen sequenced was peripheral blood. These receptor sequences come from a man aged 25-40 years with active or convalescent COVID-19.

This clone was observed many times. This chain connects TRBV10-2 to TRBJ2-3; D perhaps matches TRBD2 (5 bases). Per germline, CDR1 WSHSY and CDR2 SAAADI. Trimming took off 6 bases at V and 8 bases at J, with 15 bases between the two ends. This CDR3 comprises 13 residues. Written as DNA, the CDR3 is TGCGCCAGCAGCGGCGCCGGACTCGCTACGCAGTATTTT. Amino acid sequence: CASSGAGLATQYF.

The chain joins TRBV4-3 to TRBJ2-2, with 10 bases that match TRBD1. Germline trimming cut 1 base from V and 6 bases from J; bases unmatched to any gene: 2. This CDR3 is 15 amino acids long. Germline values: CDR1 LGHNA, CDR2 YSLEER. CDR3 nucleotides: TGCGCCAGCAGCCAAGGACAGGGGGCAGCCGGGGAGCTGTTTTTT. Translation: CASSQGQGAAGELFF.

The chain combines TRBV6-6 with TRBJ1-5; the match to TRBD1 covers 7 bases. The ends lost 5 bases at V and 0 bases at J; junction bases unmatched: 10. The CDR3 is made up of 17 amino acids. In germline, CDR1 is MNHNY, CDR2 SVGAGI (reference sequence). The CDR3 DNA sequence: TGTGCCAGCAGTCGAGGGGGACAGTCGTATAGCAATCAGCCCCAGCATTTT. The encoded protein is CASSRGGQSYSNQPQHF.

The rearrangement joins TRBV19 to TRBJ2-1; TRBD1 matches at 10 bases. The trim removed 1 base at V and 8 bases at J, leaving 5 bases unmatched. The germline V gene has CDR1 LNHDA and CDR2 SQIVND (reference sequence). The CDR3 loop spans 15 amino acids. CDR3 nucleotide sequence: TGTGCCAGTAGTATAGCCGGGACAGGGGTCGATGAGCAGTTCTTC. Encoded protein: CASSIAGTGVDEQFF.

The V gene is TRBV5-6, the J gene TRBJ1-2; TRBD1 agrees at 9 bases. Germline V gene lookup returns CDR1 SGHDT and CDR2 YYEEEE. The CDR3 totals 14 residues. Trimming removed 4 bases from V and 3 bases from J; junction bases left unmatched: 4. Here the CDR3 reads CASSRTGVDYGYTF. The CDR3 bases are TGTGCCAGCAGCCGGACAGGGGTCGACTATGGCTACACCTTC.

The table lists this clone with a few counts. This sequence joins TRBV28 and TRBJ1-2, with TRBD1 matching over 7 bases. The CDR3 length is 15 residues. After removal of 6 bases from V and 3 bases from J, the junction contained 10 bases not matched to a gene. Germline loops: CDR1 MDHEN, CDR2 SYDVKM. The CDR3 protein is CASRSPGQSDYGYTF. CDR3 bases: TGTGCCAGCAGATCGCCGGGACAGAGTGACTATGGCTACACCTTC.

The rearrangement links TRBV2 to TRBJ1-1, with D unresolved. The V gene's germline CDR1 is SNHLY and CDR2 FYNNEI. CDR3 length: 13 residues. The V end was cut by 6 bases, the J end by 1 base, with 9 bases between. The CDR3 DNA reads TGTGCCAGCAGGCTGGGAGGGAACACTGAAGCTTTCTTT. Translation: CASRLGGNTEAFF.

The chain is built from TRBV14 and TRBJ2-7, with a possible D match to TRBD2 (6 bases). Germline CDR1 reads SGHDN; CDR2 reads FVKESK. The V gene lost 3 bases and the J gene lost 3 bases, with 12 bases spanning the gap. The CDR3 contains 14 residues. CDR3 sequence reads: CASSQTGLNYEQYF. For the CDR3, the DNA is TGTGCCAGCAGCCAGACGGGACTGAACTACGAGCAGTACTTC.

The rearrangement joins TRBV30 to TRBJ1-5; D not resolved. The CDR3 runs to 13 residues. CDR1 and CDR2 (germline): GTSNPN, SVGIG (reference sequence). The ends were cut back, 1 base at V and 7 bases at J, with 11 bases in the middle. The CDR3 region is CAWSERADQPQHF. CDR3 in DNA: TGTGCCTGGAGTGAGAGGGCGGACCAGCCCCAGCATTTT.

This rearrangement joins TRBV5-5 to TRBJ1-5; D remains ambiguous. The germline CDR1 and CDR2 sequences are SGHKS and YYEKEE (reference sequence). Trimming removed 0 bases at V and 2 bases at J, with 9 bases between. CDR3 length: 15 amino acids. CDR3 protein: CASSLGGRGNQPQHF. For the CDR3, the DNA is TGTGCCAGCAGCTTGGGAGGCAGAGGCAATCAGCCCCAGCATTTT.

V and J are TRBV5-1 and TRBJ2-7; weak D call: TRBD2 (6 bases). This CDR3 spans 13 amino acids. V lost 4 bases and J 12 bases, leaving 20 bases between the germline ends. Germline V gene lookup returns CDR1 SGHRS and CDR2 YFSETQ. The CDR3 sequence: CASSPTGERSLYF. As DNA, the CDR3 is TGCGCCAGCAGCCCAACGGGGGAAAGAAGTCTGTACTTC.

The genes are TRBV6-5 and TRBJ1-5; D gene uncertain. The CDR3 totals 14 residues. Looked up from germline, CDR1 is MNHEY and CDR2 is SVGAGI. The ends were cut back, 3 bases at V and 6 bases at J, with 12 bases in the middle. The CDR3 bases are TGTGCCAGCAGTTATGGAGGGTTTGGTCAGCCCCAGCATTTT. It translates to CASSYGGFGQPQHF.

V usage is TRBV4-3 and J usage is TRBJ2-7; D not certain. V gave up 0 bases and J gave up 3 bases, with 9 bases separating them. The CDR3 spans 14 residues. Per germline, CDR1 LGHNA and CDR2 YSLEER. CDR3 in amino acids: CASSQDISNYEQYF. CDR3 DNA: TGCGCCAGCAGCCAAGATATATCTAACTACGAGCAGTACTTC.

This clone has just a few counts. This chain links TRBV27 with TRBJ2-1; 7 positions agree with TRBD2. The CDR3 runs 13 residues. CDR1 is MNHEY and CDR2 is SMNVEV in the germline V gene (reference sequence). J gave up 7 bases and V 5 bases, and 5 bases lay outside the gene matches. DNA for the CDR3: TGTGCCAGCAGTCTCGCCGGGGGGAATGAGCAGTTCTTC. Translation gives CASSLAGGNEQFF.

The CDR3 loop is CASSQTHTAAPLHF. The CDR3, as DNA: TGTGCCAGCAGCCAGACGCATACCGCGGCACCCCTCCACTTT. The chain couples TRBV16 to TRBJ1-6; D gene uncertain. The germline gives CDR1 KGHSY, CDR2 FQNENV. The CDR3 extends over 14 amino acids. V was pared by 3 bases and J by 11 bases, with 14 bases between.

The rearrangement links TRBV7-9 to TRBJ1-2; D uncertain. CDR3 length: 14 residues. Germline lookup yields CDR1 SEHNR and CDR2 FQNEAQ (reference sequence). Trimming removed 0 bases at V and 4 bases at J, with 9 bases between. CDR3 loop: CASSLAGVLYGYTF. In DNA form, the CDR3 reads TGTGCCAGCAGCTTAGCCGGGGTGCTCTATGGCTACACCTTC.

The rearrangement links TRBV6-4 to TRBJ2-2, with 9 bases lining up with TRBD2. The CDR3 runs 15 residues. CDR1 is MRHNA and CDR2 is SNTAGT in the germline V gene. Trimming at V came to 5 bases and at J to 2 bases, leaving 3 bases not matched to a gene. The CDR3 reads CASSPSGKNTGELFF. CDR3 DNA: TGTGCCAGCAGTCCTAGCGGGAAAAACACCGGGGAGCTGTTTTTT.

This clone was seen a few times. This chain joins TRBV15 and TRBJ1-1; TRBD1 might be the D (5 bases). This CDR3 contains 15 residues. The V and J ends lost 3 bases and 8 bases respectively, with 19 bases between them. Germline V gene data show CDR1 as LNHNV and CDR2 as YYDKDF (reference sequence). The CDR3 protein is CATSSLPGGEGEAFF. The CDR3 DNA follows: TGTGCCACCAGCAGTCTTCCTGGTGGGGAGGGGGAAGCTTTCTTT.

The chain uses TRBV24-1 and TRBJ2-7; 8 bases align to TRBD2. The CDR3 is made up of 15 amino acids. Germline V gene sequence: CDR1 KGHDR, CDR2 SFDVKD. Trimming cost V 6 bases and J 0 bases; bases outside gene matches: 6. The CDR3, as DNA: TGTGCCACCAGTCGGGGGGGTGGGAGCTCCTACGAGCAGTACTTC. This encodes CATSRGGGSSYEQYF.

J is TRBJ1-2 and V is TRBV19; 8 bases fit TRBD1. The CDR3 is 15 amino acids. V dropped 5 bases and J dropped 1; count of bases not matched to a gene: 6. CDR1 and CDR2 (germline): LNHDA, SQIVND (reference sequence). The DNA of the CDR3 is TGTGCCAGTAGTCCCCAGGGGGCAAGTAACTATGGCTACACCTTC. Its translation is CASSPQGASNYGYTF.

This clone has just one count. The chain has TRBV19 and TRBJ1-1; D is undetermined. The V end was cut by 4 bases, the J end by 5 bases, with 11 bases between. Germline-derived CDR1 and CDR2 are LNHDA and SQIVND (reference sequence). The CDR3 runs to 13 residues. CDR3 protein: CASSRGLGTEAFF. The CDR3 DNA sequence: TGTGCCAGTAGTAGAGGGTTGGGGACTGAAGCTTTCTTT. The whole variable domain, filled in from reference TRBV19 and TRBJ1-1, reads DGGITQSPKYLFRKEGQNVTLSCEQNLNHDAMYWYRQDPGQGLRLIYYSQIVNDFQKGDIAEGYSVSREKKESFPLTVTSAQKNPTAFYLCASSRGLGTEAFFGQGTRLTVV.

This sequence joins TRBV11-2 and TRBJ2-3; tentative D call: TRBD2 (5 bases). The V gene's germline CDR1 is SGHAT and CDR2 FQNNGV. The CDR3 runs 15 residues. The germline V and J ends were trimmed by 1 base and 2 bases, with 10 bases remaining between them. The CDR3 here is CASSLGPGTTDTQYF. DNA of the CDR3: TGTGCCAGCAGCTTAGGTCCGGGAACCACAGATACGCAGTATTTT.

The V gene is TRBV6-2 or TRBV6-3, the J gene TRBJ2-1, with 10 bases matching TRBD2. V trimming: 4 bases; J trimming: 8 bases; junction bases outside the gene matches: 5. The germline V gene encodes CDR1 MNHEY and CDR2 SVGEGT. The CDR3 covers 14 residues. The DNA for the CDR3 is TGTGCCAGCAGTTTGGCTAGCGGGAGTCATGAGCAGTTCTTC. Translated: CASSLASGSHEQFF.

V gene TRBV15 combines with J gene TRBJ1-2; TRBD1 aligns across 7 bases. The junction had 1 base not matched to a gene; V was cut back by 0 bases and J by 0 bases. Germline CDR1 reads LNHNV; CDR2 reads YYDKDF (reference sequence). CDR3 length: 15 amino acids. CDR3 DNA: TGTGCCACCAGCAGAGATACAGGGGCTAACTATGGCTACACCTTC. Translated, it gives CATSRDTGANYGYTF.

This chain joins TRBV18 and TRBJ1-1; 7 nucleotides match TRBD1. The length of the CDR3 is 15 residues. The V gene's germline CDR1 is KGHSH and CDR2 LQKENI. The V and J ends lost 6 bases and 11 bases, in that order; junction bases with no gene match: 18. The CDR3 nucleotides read TGTGCCAGCTCCACAACTTATACAGGGGCGGCCGGGGCTTTCTTT. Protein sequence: CASSTTYTGAAGAFF.

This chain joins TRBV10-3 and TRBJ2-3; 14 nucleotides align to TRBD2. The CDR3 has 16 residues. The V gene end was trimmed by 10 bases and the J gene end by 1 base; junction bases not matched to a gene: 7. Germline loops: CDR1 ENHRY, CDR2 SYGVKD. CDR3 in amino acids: CATGTSGSGGTDTQYF. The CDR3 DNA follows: TGTGCCACCGGGACTAGCGGGAGTGGGGGCACAGATACGCAGTATTTT.

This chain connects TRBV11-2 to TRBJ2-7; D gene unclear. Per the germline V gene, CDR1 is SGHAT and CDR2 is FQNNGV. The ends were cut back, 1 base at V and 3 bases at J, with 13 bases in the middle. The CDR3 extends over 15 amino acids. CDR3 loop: CASSLGLAADYEQYF. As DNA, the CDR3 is TGTGCCAGCAGCTTAGGGTTAGCAGCAGACTACGAGCAGTACTTC.

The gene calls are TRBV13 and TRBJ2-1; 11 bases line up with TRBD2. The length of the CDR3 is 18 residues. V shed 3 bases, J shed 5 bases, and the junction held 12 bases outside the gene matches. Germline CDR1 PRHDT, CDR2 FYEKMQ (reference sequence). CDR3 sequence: CASSFALSLAGVNNEQFF. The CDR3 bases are TGTGCCAGCAGCTTCGCCTTGTCACTAGCGGGAGTCAACAATGAGCAGTTCTTC.

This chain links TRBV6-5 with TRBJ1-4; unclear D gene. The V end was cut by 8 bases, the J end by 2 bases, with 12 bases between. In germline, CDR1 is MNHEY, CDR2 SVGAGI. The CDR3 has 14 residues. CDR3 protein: CASRGWGTNEKLFF. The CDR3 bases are TGTGCCAGCCGGGGTTGGGGTACTAATGAAAAACTGTTTTTT.

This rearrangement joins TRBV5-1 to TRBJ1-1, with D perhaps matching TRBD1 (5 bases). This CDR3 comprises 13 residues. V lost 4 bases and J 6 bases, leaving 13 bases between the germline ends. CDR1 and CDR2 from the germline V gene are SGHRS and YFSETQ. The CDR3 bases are TGCGCCAGCAGCGGGCCGGGGGTCTCTGAAGCTTTCTTT. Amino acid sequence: CASSGPGVSEAFF.

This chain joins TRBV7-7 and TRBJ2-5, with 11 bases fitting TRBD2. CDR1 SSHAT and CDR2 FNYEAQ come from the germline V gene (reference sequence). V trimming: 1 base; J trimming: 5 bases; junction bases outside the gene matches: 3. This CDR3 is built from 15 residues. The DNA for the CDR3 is TGTGCCAGCAGCTTAGGACTAGCGGGAACGGAGACCCAGTACTTC. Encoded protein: CASSLGLAGTETQYF.